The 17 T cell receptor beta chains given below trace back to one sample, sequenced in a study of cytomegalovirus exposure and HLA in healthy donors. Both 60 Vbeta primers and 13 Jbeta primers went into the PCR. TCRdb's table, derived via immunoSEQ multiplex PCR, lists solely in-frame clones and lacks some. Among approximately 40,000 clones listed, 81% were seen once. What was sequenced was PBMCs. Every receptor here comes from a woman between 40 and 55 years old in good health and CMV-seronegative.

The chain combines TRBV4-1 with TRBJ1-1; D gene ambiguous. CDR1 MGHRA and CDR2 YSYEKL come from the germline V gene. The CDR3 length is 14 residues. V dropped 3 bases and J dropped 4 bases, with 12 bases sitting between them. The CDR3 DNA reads TGCGCCAGCAGCCATGGAGGCGCAGGCACTGAAGCTTTCTTT. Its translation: CASSHGGAGTEAFF.

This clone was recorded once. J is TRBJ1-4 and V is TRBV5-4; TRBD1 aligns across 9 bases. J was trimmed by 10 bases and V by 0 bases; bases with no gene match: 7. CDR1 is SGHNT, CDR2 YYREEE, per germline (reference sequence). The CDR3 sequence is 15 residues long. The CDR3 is CASSLDRGLNRKLFF. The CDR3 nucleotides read TGTGCCAGCAGCTTGGACAGGGGGCTCAACCGAAAACTGTTTTTT.

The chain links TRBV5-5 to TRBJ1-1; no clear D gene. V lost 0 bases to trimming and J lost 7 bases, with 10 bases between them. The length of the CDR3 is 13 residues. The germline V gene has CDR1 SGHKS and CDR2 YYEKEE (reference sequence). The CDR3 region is CASSLGGPLEAFF. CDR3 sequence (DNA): TGTGCCAGCAGCTTGGGTGGGCCCCTTGAAGCTTTCTTT. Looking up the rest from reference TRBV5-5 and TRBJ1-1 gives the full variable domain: DAGVTQSPTHLIKTRGQQVTLRCSPISGHKSVSWYQQVLGQGPQFIFQYYEKEERGRGNFPDRFSARQFPNYSSELNVNALLLGDSALYLCASSLGGPLEAFFGQGTRLTVV.

This chain's CDR3 is CASSQDTGKYGYTF. For the CDR3, the DNA is TGCGCCAGCAGCCAAGATACAGGGAAATATGGCTACACCTTC. The gene calls are TRBV4-3 and TRBJ1-2; a weak D match, TRBD1 (6 bases). Germline loops: CDR1 LGHNA, CDR2 YSLEER. The V end lost 0 bases, the J end lost 5 bases, and 10 bases lay between the germline ends. This CDR3 spans 14 amino acids.

The CDR3 region has the DNA TGTGCCAGCAGCCCCCCGGGGGGCAATAATTCACCCCTCCACTTT. Residues: CASSPPGGNNSPLHF. The rearrangement joins TRBV7-9 to TRBJ1-6, with TRBD1 as a possible D gene (6 bases). Trimming cost V 5 bases and J 5 bases, with 13 bases left between them. This CDR3 contains 15 residues. Per the germline V gene, CDR1 is SEHNR and CDR2 is FQNEAQ (reference sequence).

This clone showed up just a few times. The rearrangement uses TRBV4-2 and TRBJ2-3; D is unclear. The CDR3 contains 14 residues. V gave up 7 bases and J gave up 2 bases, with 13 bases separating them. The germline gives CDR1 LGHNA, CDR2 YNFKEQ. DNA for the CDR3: TGTGCCAGCAAATCCCTCCAACTCACAGATACGCAGTATTTT. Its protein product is CASKSLQLTDTQYF.

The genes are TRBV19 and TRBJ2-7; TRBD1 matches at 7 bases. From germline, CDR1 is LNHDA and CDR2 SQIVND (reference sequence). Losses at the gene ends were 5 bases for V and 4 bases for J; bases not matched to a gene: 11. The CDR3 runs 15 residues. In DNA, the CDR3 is TGTGCCAGTAGTGGCAGGACAGGTATACCATACGAGCAGTACTTC. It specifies CASSGRTGIPYEQYF.

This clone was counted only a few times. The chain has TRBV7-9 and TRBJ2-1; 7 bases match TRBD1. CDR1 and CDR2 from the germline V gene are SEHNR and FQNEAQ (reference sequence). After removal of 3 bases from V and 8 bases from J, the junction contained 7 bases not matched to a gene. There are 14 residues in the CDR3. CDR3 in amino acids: CASSLAGGIDEQFF. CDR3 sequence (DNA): TGTGCCAGCAGCTTGGCAGGGGGTATCGATGAGCAGTTCTTC.

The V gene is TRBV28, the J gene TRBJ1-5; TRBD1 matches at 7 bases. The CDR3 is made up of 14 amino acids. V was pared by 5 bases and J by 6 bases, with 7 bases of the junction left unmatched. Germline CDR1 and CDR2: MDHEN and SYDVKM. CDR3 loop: CASSPGTVFQPQHF. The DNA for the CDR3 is TGTGCCAGCAGTCCCGGGACAGTCTTTCAGCCCCAGCATTTT.

The CDR3 DNA sequence: TGCGCCAGCAGACTAGGGACAGAGCTACACTATGGCTACACCTTC. It is translated as CASRLGTELHYGYTF. The chain is built from TRBV5-1 and TRBJ1-2, with 7 nucleotides matching TRBD1. This CDR3 comprises 15 residues. The V and J ends lost 5 bases and 3 bases, in that order; junction bases with no gene match: 10. CDR1 and CDR2 (germline): SGHRS, YFSETQ.

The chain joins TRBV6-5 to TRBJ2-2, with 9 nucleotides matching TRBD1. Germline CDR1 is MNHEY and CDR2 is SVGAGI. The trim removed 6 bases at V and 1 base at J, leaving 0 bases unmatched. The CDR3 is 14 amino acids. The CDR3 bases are TGTGCCAGCAGGGACAGGGGGAACACCGGGGAGCTGTTTTTT. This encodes CASRDRGNTGELFF.

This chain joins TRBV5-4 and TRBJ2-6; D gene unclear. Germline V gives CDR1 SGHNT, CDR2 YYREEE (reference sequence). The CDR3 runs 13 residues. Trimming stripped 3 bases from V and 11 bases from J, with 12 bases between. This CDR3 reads CASSSPAIHVLTF. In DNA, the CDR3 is TGTGCCAGCAGCTCCCCCGCGATCCACGTCCTGACTTTC.

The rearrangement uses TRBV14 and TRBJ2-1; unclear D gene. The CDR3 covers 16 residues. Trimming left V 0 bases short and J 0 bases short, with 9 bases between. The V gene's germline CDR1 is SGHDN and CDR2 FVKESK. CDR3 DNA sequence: TGTGCCAGCAGCCAAGATGAAACAGACTCCTACAATGAGCAGTTCTTC. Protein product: CASSQDETDSYNEQFF.

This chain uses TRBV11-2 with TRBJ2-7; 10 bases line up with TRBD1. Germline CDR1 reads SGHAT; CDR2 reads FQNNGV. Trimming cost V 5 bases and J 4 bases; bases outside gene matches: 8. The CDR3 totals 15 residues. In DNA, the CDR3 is TGTGCCAGCAGCAATCGACAGGGGGCAAAATACGAGCAGTACTTC. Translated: CASSNRQGAKYEQYF.

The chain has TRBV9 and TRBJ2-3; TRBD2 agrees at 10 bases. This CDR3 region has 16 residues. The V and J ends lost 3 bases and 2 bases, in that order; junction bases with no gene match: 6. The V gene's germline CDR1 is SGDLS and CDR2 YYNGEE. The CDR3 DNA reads TGTGCCAGCAGCGGAGGAGCGGGGGGGTCCACAGATACGCAGTATTTT. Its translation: CASSGGAGGSTDTQYF. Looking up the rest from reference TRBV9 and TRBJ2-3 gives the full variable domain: DSGVTQTPKHLITATGQRVTLRCSPRSGDLSVYWYQQSLDQGLQFLIQYYNGEERAKGNILERFSAQQFPDLHSELNLSSLELGDSALYFCASSGGAGGSTDTQYFGPGTRLTVL.

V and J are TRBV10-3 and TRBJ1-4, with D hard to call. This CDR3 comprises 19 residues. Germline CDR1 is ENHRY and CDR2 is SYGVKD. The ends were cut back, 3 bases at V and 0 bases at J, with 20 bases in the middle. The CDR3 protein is CAISDVDGRSSATNEKLFF. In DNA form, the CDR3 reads TGTGCCATCAGTGATGTGGACGGGAGGTCTTCTGCAACTAATGAAAAACTGTTTTTT.

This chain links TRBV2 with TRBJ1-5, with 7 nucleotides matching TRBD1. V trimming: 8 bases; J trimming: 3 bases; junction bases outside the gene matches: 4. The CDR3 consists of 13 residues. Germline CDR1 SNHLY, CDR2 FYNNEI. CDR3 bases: TGTGCCAGCGGAGGGGGCCCCAATCAGCCCCAGCATTTT. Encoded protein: CASGGGPNQPQHF.